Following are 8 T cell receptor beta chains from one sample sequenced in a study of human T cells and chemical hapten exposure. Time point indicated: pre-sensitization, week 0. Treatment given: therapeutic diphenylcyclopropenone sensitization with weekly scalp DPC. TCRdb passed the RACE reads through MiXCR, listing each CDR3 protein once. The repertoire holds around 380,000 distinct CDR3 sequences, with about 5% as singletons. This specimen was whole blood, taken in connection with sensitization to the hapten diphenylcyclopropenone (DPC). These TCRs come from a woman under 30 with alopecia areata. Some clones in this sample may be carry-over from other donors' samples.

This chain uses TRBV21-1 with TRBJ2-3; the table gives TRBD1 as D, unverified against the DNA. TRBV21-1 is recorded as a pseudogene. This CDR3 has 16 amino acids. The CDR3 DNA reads TGTGCCAGCAGCAAAATTGGGACAGGGCAGACAGATACGCAGTATTTT. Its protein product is CASSKIGTGQTDTQYF.

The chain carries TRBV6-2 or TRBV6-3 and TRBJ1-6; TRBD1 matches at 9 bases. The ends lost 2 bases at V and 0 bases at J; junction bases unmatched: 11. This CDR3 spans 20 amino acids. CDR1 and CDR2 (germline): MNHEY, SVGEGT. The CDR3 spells CASSYGTGGDLSSYNSPLHF. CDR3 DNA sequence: TGTGCCAGCAGTTACGGAACAGGGGGCGACCTGAGCTCCTATAATTCACCCCTCCACTTT.

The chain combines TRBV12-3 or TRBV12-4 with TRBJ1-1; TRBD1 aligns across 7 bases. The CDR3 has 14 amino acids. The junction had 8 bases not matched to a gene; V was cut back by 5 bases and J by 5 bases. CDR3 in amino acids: CASSPNGRGTEAFF. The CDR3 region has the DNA TGTGCCAGCAGTCCCAATGGCAGGGGGACTGAAGCTTTCTTT.

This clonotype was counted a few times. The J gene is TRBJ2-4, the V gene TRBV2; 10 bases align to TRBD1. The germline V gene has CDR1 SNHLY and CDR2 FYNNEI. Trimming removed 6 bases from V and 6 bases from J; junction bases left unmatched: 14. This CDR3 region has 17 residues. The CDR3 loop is CASRSWGTGVAGNIQYF. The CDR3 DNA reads TGTGCCAGCAGATCGTGGGGGACAGGGGTGGCGGGAAACATTCAGTACTTC.

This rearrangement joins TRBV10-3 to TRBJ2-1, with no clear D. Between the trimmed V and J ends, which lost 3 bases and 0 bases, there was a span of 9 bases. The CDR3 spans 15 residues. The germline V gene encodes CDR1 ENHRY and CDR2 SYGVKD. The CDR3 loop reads CAISERVNSYNEQFF. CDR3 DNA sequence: TGTGCCATCAGTGAACGGGTAAACTCCTACAATGAGCAGTTCTTC.

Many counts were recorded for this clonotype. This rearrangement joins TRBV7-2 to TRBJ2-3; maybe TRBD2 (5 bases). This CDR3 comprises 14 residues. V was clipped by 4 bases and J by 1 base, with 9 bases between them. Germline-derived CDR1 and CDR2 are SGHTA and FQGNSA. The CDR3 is CASSSRSGTDTQYF. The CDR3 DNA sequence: TGTGCCAGCAGCTCCCGTAGCGGCACAGATACGCAGTATTTT.

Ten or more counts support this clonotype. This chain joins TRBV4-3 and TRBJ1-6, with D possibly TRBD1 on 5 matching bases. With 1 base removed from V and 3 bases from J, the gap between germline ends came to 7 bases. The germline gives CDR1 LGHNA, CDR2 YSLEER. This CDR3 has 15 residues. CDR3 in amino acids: CASSQVGDYNSPLHF. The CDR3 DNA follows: TGCGCCAGCAGCCAAGTGGGGGACTATAATTCACCCCTCCACTTT.

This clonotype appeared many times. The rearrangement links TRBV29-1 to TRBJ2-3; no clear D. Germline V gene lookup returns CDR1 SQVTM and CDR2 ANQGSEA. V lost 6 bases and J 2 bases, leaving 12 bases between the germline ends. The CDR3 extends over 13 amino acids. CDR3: CSVKAADTDTQYF. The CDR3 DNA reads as TGCAGCGTCAAGGCGGCCGACACAGATACGCAGTATTTT.